This T cell receptor (beta chain) stems from a study of T cell responses to AZD1222 COVID-19 vaccine. Findings and caveats of the study: Nearly half of spike-specific TCRs reportedly target unmutated variant regions.

Per the germline V gene, CDR1 is LNHNV and CDR2 is YYDKDF (reference sequence). V lost 5 bases and J lost 4; bases outside the gene matches: 7. The CDR3 is 15 residues long. The study pooled second doses at about 4 or about 12 weeks. As for this clone: Its antigen is currently unknown.

Sequenced by immunoSEQ multiplex PCR; TCRdb stores in-frame clones only, minus some. The profile shows tens of thousands of clones, roughly 90% of them singletons. The chain joins TRBV15 to TRBJ1-3; 8 bases fit TRBD1. The sequencing here drew on peripheral blood, taken 28 days after the second AZD1222 dose. This TCR derives from an adult who received the AZD1222 COVID-19 vaccine. CDR3 in amino acids: CATSRDRSRGNTIYF. DNA of the CDR3: TGTGCCACCAGCCGGGACAGGTCGCGGGGAAACACCATATATTTT.